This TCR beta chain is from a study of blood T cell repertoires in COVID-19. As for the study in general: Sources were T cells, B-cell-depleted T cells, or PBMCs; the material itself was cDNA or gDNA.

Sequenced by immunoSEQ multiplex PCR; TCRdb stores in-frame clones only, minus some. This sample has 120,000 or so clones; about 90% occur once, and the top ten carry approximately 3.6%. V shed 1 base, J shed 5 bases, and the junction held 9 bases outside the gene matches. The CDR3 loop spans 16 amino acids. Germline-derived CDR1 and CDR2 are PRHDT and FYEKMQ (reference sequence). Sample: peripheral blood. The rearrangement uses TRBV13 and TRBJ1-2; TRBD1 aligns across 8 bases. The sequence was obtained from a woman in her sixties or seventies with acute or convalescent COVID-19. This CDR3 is CASSLESGQGGYGYTF. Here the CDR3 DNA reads TGTGCCAGCAGCTTAGAGTCCGGACAGGGCGGATATGGCTACACCTTC.